This T cell receptor beta chain was recovered during a study of OX40 agonist ivuxolimab in advanced cancers. Using immunoSEQ multiplex PCR, the repertoire was profiled, and TCRdb retains in-frame clones only, with some absent. This table holds roughly 100,000 clones, over 85% found once. This clonotype was obtained from an adult with an advanced solid tumor such as melanoma, head and neck, liver or kidney cancer. Source: CD4+ or CD8+ T cells sorted from blood, taken in a trial of the OX40 agonist ivuxolimab.

This CDR3 reads CATSREQQNQPQHF. Written as DNA, the CDR3 is TGTGCCACCAGCAGAGAGCAACAGAATCAGCCCCAGCATTTT. This chain uses TRBV15 with TRBJ1-5; D gene uncertain. The CDR3 spans 14 residues. Germline lookup yields CDR1 LNHNV and CDR2 YYDKDF (reference sequence). V lost 0 bases and J lost 4, with 7 bases in between.